The next 20 T cell receptor beta chains were all read from a single sample in a study of T-cell memory formation after mild COVID-19. TCRdb fed the 5' RACE reads into MiXCR, producing one record per CDR3 protein. This repertoire shows roughly 240,000 distinct CDR3 sequences, roughly 15% found once; its top ten account for over 2%. Sequencing was carried out using PBMCs or a T cell subset sorted from them (not recorded which). The receptors here all came from an adult woman who had mild COVID-19 (a few samples of this study predate the infection). Cell type and time point are not known.

V and J are TRBV24-1 and TRBJ2-7; possibly TRBD2 for D (6 bases). Germline CDR1 reads KGHDR; CDR2 reads SFDVKD. The CDR3 contains 13 residues. The V and J ends lost 5 bases and 3 bases respectively, with 10 bases between them. CDR3 residues: CATSGAGNYEQYF. The CDR3 DNA is TGTGCCACCAGTGGGGCGGGAAACTACGAGCAGTACTTC.

This clonotype has at least ten counts. The rearrangement links TRBV4-1 to TRBJ2-7; either TRBD1 or TRBD2 may fit D (5 bases each). The V and J ends lost 0 bases and 0 bases respectively, with 15 bases between them. The CDR3 has 17 amino acids. The germline CDR1 and CDR2 sequences are MGHRA and YSYEKL. Here the CDR3 DNA reads TGCGCCAGCAGCCAAGATGAGGGGCAGAGGGGCTCCTACGAGCAGTACTTC. The encoded protein is CASSQDEGQRGSYEQYF.

This clonotype came up a few times. The chain has TRBV6-6 and TRBJ1-2, with unresolved D. Germline assignment: CDR1 MNHNY and CDR2 SVGAGI (reference sequence). Trimming removed 7 bases at V and 5 bases at J, with 17 bases between. The CDR3 consists of 14 residues. The CDR3 DNA reads as TGTGCCAGCAACCCGGACCCCACTGGGTATGGCTACACCTTC. It is translated as CASNPDPTGYGYTF.

The chain employs TRBV12-3 or TRBV12-4 and TRBJ1-2; D unresolved. CDR3 length: 15 amino acids. V lost 1 base to trimming and J lost 6 bases, with 15 bases between them. The CDR3 loop is CASSLVHEGMDGYTF. CDR3 DNA: TGTGCCAGCAGTTTAGTCCACGAGGGAATGGATGGCTACACCTTC.

This clonotype came up a few times. V is TRBV4-1 and J is TRBJ2-4; 12 positions agree with TRBD1. The CDR3 sequence is 24 residues long. Germline V CDR1 and CDR2: MGHRA, YSYEKL. J lost 0 bases, V lost 0 bases, and 21 bases had no gene match. This CDR3 reads CASSQDRLIQGTGGRGGAKNIQYF. CDR3 nucleotides: TGCGCCAGCAGCCAAGACCGGTTGATCCAGGGGACAGGGGGCCGAGGGGGAGCCAAAAACATTCAGTACTTC.

In its sample, this clonotype was seen once. The V gene is TRBV11-3, the J gene TRBJ1-1; 9 positions agree with TRBD1. The J segment lost 10 bases and the V segment lost 4 bases, leaving 10 bases of the junction unmatched. Germline-derived CDR1 and CDR2 are SGHNT and YENEEA. This CDR3 has 14 residues. CDR3 nucleotides: TGTGCCAGCAGCTCCCTAACAGGGGGCATTAGAGCTTTCTTT. Its translation: CASSSLTGGIRAFF.

The chain combines TRBV4-2 with TRBJ1-2, with TRBD1 matching over 8 bases. Trimming cost V 1 base and J 4 bases; bases outside gene matches: 2. Germline values: CDR1 LGHNA, CDR2 YNFKEQ. The CDR3 length is 14 residues. CDR3 coding DNA: TGTGCCAGCAGCCAAGGTACAGGGGGCTATGGCTACACCTTC. Translating gives CASSQGTGGYGYTF.

The V gene is TRBV19, the J gene TRBJ2-7, with TRBD1 matching 11 bases. The CDR3 consists of 15 residues. Trimming removed 5 bases from V and 3 bases from J; junction bases left unmatched: 6. Germline CDR1 reads LNHDA; CDR2 reads SQIVND (reference sequence). CDR3 sequence: CASSPRTGGYYEQYF. The CDR3, as DNA: TGTGCCAGTAGTCCGCGGACAGGGGGCTACTACGAGCAGTACTTC.

The rearrangement links TRBV5-1 to TRBJ2-3; 8 bases line up with TRBD1. Trimming at V came to 4 bases and at J to 1 base, leaving 5 bases not matched to a gene. The CDR3 spans 15 residues. Germline-derived CDR1 and CDR2 are SGHRS and YFSETQ. CDR3 sequence (DNA): TGCGCCAGCAGCCAACAGGGGGTCGGCACAGATACGCAGTATTTT. Amino acid sequence: CASSQQGVGTDTQYF.

This clonotype showed up just a few times. V gene TRBV4-1 combines with J gene TRBJ2-7; 10 bases fit TRBD2. CDR3 length equals 22 residues. From germline, CDR1 is MGHRA and CDR2 YSYEKL. The J segment lost 2 bases and the V segment lost 4 bases, leaving 26 bases of the junction unmatched. The CDR3: CASSPSPWVQRGGSVATYEQYF. The DNA of the CDR3 is TGCGCCAGCAGCCCTAGTCCCTGGGTCCAGCGGGGGGGCAGTGTGGCGACCTACGAGCAGTACTTC.

This clonotype has ten or more counts. The CDR3 DNA reads TGTGCCAGCAGTAGGAGTCAGGGGCACAATCAGCCCCAGCATTTT. It translates to CASSRSQGHNQPQHF. The genes are TRBV27 and TRBJ1-5, with D perhaps TRBD1 (6 bases). CDR3 length: 15 amino acids. The germline V gene has CDR1 MNHEY and CDR2 SMNVEV (reference sequence). V dropped 5 bases and J dropped 3 bases, with 14 bases sitting between them.

This clonotype was picked up a small number of times. The chain carries TRBV5-1 and TRBJ2-2; D gene uncertain. CDR3 length: 15 residues. Trimming removed 4 bases from V and 5 bases from J, with 15 bases in between. Germline CDR1 is SGHRS and CDR2 is YFSETQ. The CDR3 reads CASSARPVITGELFF. CDR3 nucleotide sequence: TGCGCCAGCAGCGCTCGACCCGTGATTACCGGGGAGCTGTTTTTT.

In its sample, this clonotype was seen many times. The V and J genes are TRBV4-3 and TRBJ1-1, with D maybe TRBD1 (5 bases). Per the germline V gene, CDR1 is LGHNA and CDR2 is YSLEER. There are 16 residues in the CDR3. The V and J ends lost 4 bases and 4 bases respectively, with 19 bases between them. Here the CDR3 DNA reads TGCGCCAGCAGCCGAGACGTTATGCAGGGCGGCACTGAAGCTTTCTTT. It codes for CASSRDVMQGGTEAFF.

This clonotype was picked up a small number of times. The rearrangement links TRBV7-9 to TRBJ2-5; D is uncertain. Trimming cost V 4 bases and J 5 bases, with 8 bases left between them. The CDR3 length is 12 residues. The germline V gene encodes CDR1 SEHNR and CDR2 FQNEAQ (reference sequence). The CDR3: CASSSTAETQYF. CDR3 coding DNA: TGTGCCAGCAGCTCGACTGCGGAGACCCAGTACTTC.

This chain connects TRBV4-3 to TRBJ2-1, with 11 bases matching TRBD2. With V trimmed by 0 bases and J by 4 bases, 8 bases remained unmatched. The germline V gene has CDR1 LGHNA and CDR2 YSLEER. The CDR3 is 18 residues long. CDR3 nucleotide sequence: TGCGCCAGCAGCCAAGATATCCCCCTAGCGGGAGGATACAATGAGCAGTTCTTC. Its translation is CASSQDIPLAGGYNEQFF.

This clonotype was found a few times. This chain uses TRBV9 with TRBJ1-1; TRBD1 is a possible D gene (5 bases). V dropped 3 bases and J dropped 1 base, with 13 bases sitting between them. Germline loops: CDR1 SGDLS, CDR2 YYNGEE. The CDR3 sequence is 15 residues long. CDR3 in DNA: TGTGCCAGCAGCGCGACAGTTTCTACGAACACTGAAGCTTTCTTT. Its translation: CASSATVSTNTEAFF.

This clonotype was counted between two and nine times. V usage is TRBV19 and J usage is TRBJ2-1, with 10 bases fitting TRBD2. Germline V gene data show CDR1 as LNHDA and CDR2 as SQIVND (reference sequence). The CDR3 extends over 16 amino acids. J was trimmed by 6 bases and V by 7 bases; bases with no gene match: 12. The chain's CDR3 is CASNWSKREGGNEQFF. CDR3 nucleotide sequence: TGTGCCAGTAACTGGAGTAAGCGGGAGGGGGGCAATGAGCAGTTCTTC.

This clonotype was seen only a few times. The chain has TRBV12-3 or TRBV12-4 and TRBJ2-1, with D tentatively TRBD1 (5 bases). The CDR3 extends over 14 amino acids. V was clipped by 3 bases and J by 7 bases, with 13 bases between them. Written as DNA, the CDR3 is TGTGCCAGCAGTTTCCGGTCTAGACAGAATGAGCAGTTCTTC. This encodes CASSFRSRQNEQFF.

This clonotype came up many times. V is TRBV12-3 or TRBV12-4 and J is TRBJ2-2; 12 bases map to TRBD2. V trimming: 3 bases; J trimming: 3 bases; junction bases outside the gene matches: 8. This CDR3 is built from 18 residues. The DNA for the CDR3 is TGTGCCAGCAGTTTGGGTCTAGCGGGAGGGCCGTACACCGGGGAGCTGTTTTTT. It translates to CASSLGLAGGPYTGELFF.

This clonotype appeared a few times. The V gene is TRBV29-1, the J gene TRBJ1-1; D unclear. This CDR3 region has 13 residues. In germline, CDR1 is SQVTM, CDR2 ANQGSEA. The ends were cut back, 3 bases at V and 0 bases at J, with 8 bases in the middle. This chain's CDR3 is CSVETVLNTEAFF. DNA of the CDR3: TGCAGCGTTGAGACGGTTTTGAACACTGAAGCTTTCTTT.